This T cell receptor beta chain emerged from a study of beta chain features in type 1 diabetes. Study conclusions and caveats: TCRB rearrangement may or may not be influenced by HLA type; here this remained unresolved. In all four CD4+ subsets, TCRB CDR3 length was significantly, moderately reduced in type 1 diabetes.

The V end lost 4 bases, the J end lost 2 bases, and 8 bases lay between the germline ends. The germline V gene encodes CDR1 LGHNA and CDR2 YSLEER. The CDR3 contains 13 residues. Of note for this clone: What it binds is not known.

TCRB transcripts that were expressed got sequenced, as all of the isolated RNA had been reverse transcribed. Profiling relied on immunoSEQ multiplex PCR, and the TCRdb table lists in-frame clones only, not all of them. The table includes fewer than 650,000 clones, around a sixth detected once. The sequence derives from a man aged 18 to 29 in good health. Sequenced input: naive CD4+ T cells from blood. V and J are TRBV4-3 and TRBJ2-5; tentative D call: TRBD1 (6 bases). The CDR3: CASSLGQQETQYF. The CDR3 DNA sequence: TGCGCCAGCAGCCTCGGACAGCAAGAGACCCAGTACTTC.